These 32 T cell receptor beta chains share one sample of origin, sequenced in a study of blood T cell repertoires in COVID-19. Here immunoSEQ multiplex PCR was the method, and the copy in TCRdb shows in-frame clones only, minus some. Altogether under 300,000 clones are present, around 83% being singletons, with the ten largest covering approximately 6%. Source material: peripheral blood. Receptor source: an elderly man with acute or convalescent COVID-19.

The chain couples TRBV3-1 (or the pseudogene TRBV3-2) to TRBJ1-3, with D perhaps TRBD1 (5 bases). Trimming pared 1 base from V and 8 bases from J, leaving 12 bases between. Germline V gives CDR1 LGHDT, CDR2 YNNKEL (reference sequence). The CDR3 runs to 14 residues. DNA of the CDR3: TGTGCCAGCAGCCAAGTACCAGGGTTGGACACCATATATTTT. Amino acids: CASSQVPGLDTIYF.

The chain combines TRBV27 with TRBJ2-7; TRBD2 matches at 16 bases. The junction had 11 bases not matched to a gene; V was cut back by 7 bases and J by 2 bases. The CDR3 is made up of 18 amino acids. CDR1 and CDR2 (germline): MNHEY, SMNVEV (reference sequence). CDR3 nucleotides: TGTGCCAGCAACCAGGGGGGACTAGCGGGAGGGCCGACCTACGAGCAGTACTTC. As protein: CASNQGGLAGGPTYEQYF.

This clone came up a few times. V usage is TRBV28 and J usage is TRBJ1-5; 8 bases map to TRBD1. CDR1 MDHEN and CDR2 SYDVKM come from the germline V gene. This CDR3 spans 16 amino acids. V lost 6 bases to trimming and J lost 4 bases; unmatched junction nucleotides: 11. CDR3 residues: CASRSLTQGANQPQHF. The CDR3 region has the DNA TGTGCCAGCAGATCCCTTACTCAGGGGGCTAATCAGCCCCAGCATTTT.

This chain joins TRBV10-2 and TRBJ2-1; TRBD2 matches at 9 bases. The CDR3 runs to 15 residues. Germline-derived CDR1 and CDR2 are WSHSY and SAAADI. V was clipped by 4 bases and J by 0 bases; unmatched bases: 1. This CDR3 reads CASSGGLASYNEQFF. CDR3 coding DNA: TGCGCCAGCAGTGGGGGACTAGCCTCCTACAATGAGCAGTTCTTC.

This clone was counted a single time. The chain is built from TRBV10-3 and TRBJ2-7, with TRBD2 matching 10 bases. The germline V gene has CDR1 ENHRY and CDR2 SYGVKD. The length of the CDR3 is 13 residues. The ends lost 8 bases at V and 3 bases at J; junction bases unmatched: 4. The CDR3 DNA is TGTGCCATCTCCGCTAGCGGGAGCTACGAGCAGTACTTC. Translated, it gives CAISASGSYEQYF.

This clone was detected once. The chain uses TRBV4-1 and TRBJ1-5, with a tentative D call TRBD1 (6 bases). The CDR3 runs 16 residues. Between the trimmed V and J ends, which lost 0 bases and 5 bases, there was a span of 14 bases. Germline assignment: CDR1 MGHRA and CDR2 YSYEKL. CDR3 bases: TGCGCCAGCAGCCAAGATTATCACAGGGTGGATCAGCCCCAGCATTTT. This encodes CASSQDYHRVDQPQHF.

The chain joins TRBV2 to TRBJ2-2, with TRBD2 matching over 13 bases. Unmatched junction bases numbered 5, after V lost 5 bases and J lost 8 bases. CDR3 size: 15 residues. Per germline, CDR1 SNHLY and CDR2 FYNNEI. The CDR3 spells CASSRTSGRQGELFF. Written as DNA, the CDR3 is TGTGCCAGCAGTCGGACTAGCGGGAGACAGGGGGAGCTGTTTTTT.

The V gene is TRBV3-1 (or the pseudogene TRBV3-2), the J gene TRBJ2-7; 7 positions match TRBD1. Germline CDR1 is LGHDT and CDR2 is YNNKEL (reference sequence). After removal of 4 bases from V and 6 bases from J, the junction contained 9 bases not matched to a gene. The CDR3 length is 14 residues. The CDR3 DNA reads TGTGCCAGCAGCCCCTTACGGGACAGCGCCGAGCAGTACTTC. Amino acid sequence: CASSPLRDSAEQYF.

The genes are TRBV6-9 and TRBJ1-6, with TRBD1 matching over 7 bases. The CDR3 has 16 amino acids. The V gene's germline CDR1 is MNHGY and CDR2 SVAAGI. The V gene end was trimmed by 4 bases and the J gene end by 4 bases; junction bases not matched to a gene: 7. The CDR3: CASSSRGREYNSPLHF. The DNA of the CDR3 is TGTGCCAGCAGTTCTAGGGGGCGAGAGTATAATTCACCCCTCCACTTT.

The chain combines TRBV27 with TRBJ1-1; TRBD1 matches 7 bases. This CDR3 is built from 14 residues. V lost 3 bases to trimming and J lost 1 base; unmatched junction nucleotides: 2. Germline loops: CDR1 MNHEY, CDR2 SMNVEV (reference sequence). The chain's CDR3 is CASSLTGTNTEAFF. The CDR3 coding sequence is TGTGCCAGCAGTTTGACAGGGACGAACACTGAAGCTTTCTTT.

The CDR3 DNA is TGTGCCAGCAGTGAGCGGGGACAGATCTACGAGCAGTACTTC. This codes for CASSERGQIYEQYF. The gene calls are TRBV2 and TRBJ2-7; tentatively, D is TRBD1 (7 bases). The CDR3 covers 14 residues. In germline, CDR1 is SNHLY, CDR2 FYNNEI. The V end lost 3 bases, the J end lost 3 bases, and 12 bases lay between the germline ends. The full variable domain, with the rest looked up from reference TRBV2 and TRBJ2-7, is EPEVTQTPSHQVTQMGQEVILRCVPISNHLYFYWYRQILGQKVEFLVSFYNNEISEKSEIFDDQFSVERPDGSNFTLKIRSTKLEDSAMYFCASSERGQIYEQYFGPGTRLTVT.

J is TRBJ1-1 and V is TRBV27; 12 bases line up with TRBD1. V shed 6 bases, J shed 4 bases, and the junction held 6 bases outside the gene matches. CDR1 MNHEY and CDR2 SMNVEV come from the germline V gene (reference sequence). This CDR3 has 15 residues. CDR3 protein: CASRGQGARSTEAFF. The CDR3 DNA follows: TGTGCCAGCAGGGGACAGGGGGCACGAAGCACTGAAGCTTTCTTT.

The V call is TRBV3-1 (or the pseudogene TRBV3-2), the J call TRBJ2-3; 7 bases agree with TRBD2. The CDR3 length is 19 residues. CDR1 and CDR2 from the germline V gene are LGHDT and YNNKEL (reference sequence). V was pared by 4 bases and J by 2 bases, with 18 bases of the junction left unmatched. CDR3 coding DNA: TGTGCCAGCAGCCTCACCTCCTATAGACTAGCTGCAAACACAGATACGCAGTATTTT. It encodes CASSLTSYRLAANTDTQYF.

The rearrangement uses TRBV2 and TRBJ2-1; D gene ambiguous. CDR3 length: 10 residues. Germline assignment: CDR1 SNHLY and CDR2 FYNNEI. V lost 6 bases and J lost 9, with 6 bases in between. CDR3 residues: CASRIGEQFF. For the CDR3, the DNA is TGTGCCAGCAGAATCGGTGAGCAGTTCTTC.

The rearrangement uses TRBV9 and TRBJ2-7; D is unclear. Germline V lookup: CDR1 SGDLS, CDR2 YYNGEE. This CDR3 contains 12 residues. Trimming shortened V by 2 bases and J by 7 bases, and 10 bases separated the two germline ends. CDR3 loop: CASSVRGGEQYF. The CDR3 nucleotides are TGTGCCAGCAGCGTTCGCGGCGGAGAGCAGTACTTC. Looking up the rest from reference TRBV9 and TRBJ2-7 gives the full variable domain: DSGVTQTPKHLITATGQRVTLRCSPRSGDLSVYWYQQSLDQGLQFLIQYYNGEERAKGNILERFSAQQFPDLHSELNLSSLELGDSALYFCASSVRGGEQYFGPGTRLTVT.

This chain's CDR3 is CASSQGQGGYTF. The CDR3 DNA reads as TGTGCCAGCAGCCAAGGGCAGGGTGGCTACACCTTC. The chain combines TRBV3-1 (or the pseudogene TRBV3-2) with TRBJ1-2; possibly TRBD1 for D (5 bases). This CDR3 has 12 amino acids. Trimming left V 1 base short and J 7 bases short, with 7 bases between. From germline, CDR1 is LGHDT and CDR2 YNNKEL (reference sequence).

This clone came up once. This chain uses TRBV6-1 with TRBJ1-5, with 7 bases matching TRBD1. The junction had 7 bases not matched to a gene; V was cut back by 0 bases and J by 5 bases. This CDR3 is built from 16 residues. The V gene's germline CDR1 is MNHNS and CDR2 SASEGT. CDR3 nucleotides: TGTGCCAGCAGTGAAGCGCCAGGGGGTAATGATCAGCCCCAGCATTTT. Residues: CASSEAPGGNDQPQHF.

This chain connects TRBV4-1 to TRBJ2-7, with D unresolved. The CDR3 contains 13 residues. The germline V gene has CDR1 MGHRA and CDR2 YSYEKL. V gave up 1 base and J gave up 2 bases, with 6 bases separating them. CDR3 bases: TGCGCCAGCAGCCAAGGATCAGCCTACGAGCAGTACTTC. Residues: CASSQGSAYEQYF.

This chain connects TRBV18 to TRBJ1-2; 9 bases are a match to TRBD1. Germline V gene data show CDR1 as KGHSH and CDR2 as LQKENI. J gave up 8 bases and V 3 bases, and 4 bases lay outside the gene matches. This CDR3 region has 13 residues. CDR3 sequence reads: CASSPGDREGYTF. CDR3 nucleotide sequence: TGTGCCAGCTCACCGGGGGACAGGGAGGGCTACACCTTC.

V is TRBV4-1 and J is TRBJ2-5; TRBD2 matches at 12 bases. Germline CDR1 MGHRA, CDR2 YSYEKL. There are 18 residues in the CDR3. V lost 1 base, J lost 5 bases, and 11 bases stayed unmatched. CDR3 sequence reads: CASSQAVIASGRVETQYF. CDR3 coding DNA: TGCGCCAGCAGCCAAGCGGTCATAGCTAGCGGGAGGGTGGAGACCCAGTACTTC.

This clone was picked up one time. The chain employs TRBV5-4 and TRBJ2-5, with TRBD2 matching 9 bases. The CDR3 spans 17 residues. CDR1 is SGHNT, CDR2 YYREEE, per germline (reference sequence). Trimming removed 1 base from V and 6 bases from J; junction bases left unmatched: 13. The DNA of the CDR3 is TGTGCCAGCAGCTTGCCAGCGGGGGGCCTCTCTGCGAAGACCCAGTACTTC. It is translated as CASSLPAGGLSAKTQYF.

This clone was picked up a small number of times. The rearrangement joins TRBV21-1 to TRBJ2-7; the D call TRBD2 from the table was never checked on the DNA. TRBV21-1 is noted as a pseudogene. The CDR3 has 20 amino acids. The CDR3, as DNA: TGTGCCAGCAGCAAAGCGGGGCAGGGGAGGGTGTTTTCTCGGACCTACGAGCAGTACTTC. Translation: CASSKAGQGRVFSRTYEQYF.

The genes are TRBV5-1 and TRBJ2-7; 9 bases agree with TRBD2. CDR1 and CDR2 (germline): SGHRS, YFSETQ. The ends lost 1 base at V and 0 bases at J; junction bases unmatched: 8. The CDR3 is 17 residues long. The CDR3: CASSLPLLAGNSYEQYF. In DNA form, the CDR3 reads TGCGCCAGCAGCTTGCCGCTGCTAGCGGGGAACTCCTACGAGCAGTACTTC.

This clone showed up just a few times. This chain connects TRBV7-2 to TRBJ2-5; 7 bases match TRBD1. Unmatched junction bases numbered 8, after V lost 5 bases and J lost 5 bases. Germline loops: CDR1 SGHTA, CDR2 FQGNSA. This CDR3 spans 14 amino acids. The CDR3 reads CASSRRQGWETQYF. CDR3 DNA sequence: TGTGCCAGCAGCAGGCGACAGGGATGGGAGACCCAGTACTTC.

The rearrangement links TRBV5-1 to TRBJ2-5; D is unresolved. V shed 0 bases and J shed 5 bases, with 14 bases lying between them. Germline loops: CDR1 SGHRS, CDR2 YFSETQ. This CDR3 region has 15 residues. The CDR3 region has the DNA TGCGCCAGCAGCTTGGTACACTCGGCGAGGGAGACCCAGTACTTC. Amino acids: CASSLVHSARETQYF.

J is TRBJ1-4 and V is TRBV12-3 or TRBV12-4, with D hard to call. V shed 6 bases and J shed 10 bases, with 15 bases lying between them. The CDR3 totals 13 residues. The CDR3 bases are TGTGCCAGCAGCCCCGGTCCCCCTTTAAAACTGTTTTTT. It specifies CASSPGPPLKLFF.

The V call is TRBV14, the J call TRBJ2-2; unclear D gene. The CDR3 covers 12 residues. Trimming took off 4 bases at V and 8 bases at J, with 8 bases between the two ends. In germline, CDR1 is SGHDN, CDR2 FVKESK. Written as DNA, the CDR3 is TGTGCCAGCAGCCCCTTCCCTGGGGAGCTGTTTTTT. As protein: CASSPFPGELFF.

The chain carries TRBV19 and TRBJ1-1; no clear D. The CDR3 has 15 residues. CDR1 and CDR2 (germline): LNHDA, SQIVND (reference sequence). V was cut by 3 bases and J by 0 bases, with 11 bases left in between. The CDR3 region has the DNA TGTGCCAGTAGTATCGGGGAGGGTTTGAACACTGAAGCTTTCTTT. This sequence encodes CASSIGEGLNTEAFF.

This chain joins TRBV11-2 and TRBJ2-1; unclear D gene. This CDR3 spans 11 amino acids. Per the germline V gene, CDR1 is SGHAT and CDR2 is FQNNGV. With 1 base removed from V and 9 bases from J, the gap between germline ends came to 4 bases. Here the CDR3 DNA reads TGTGCCAGCAGCTTAGTTCGTGAGCAGTTCTTC. Its protein product is CASSLVREQFF. The whole variable domain, remainder taken from reference TRBV11-2 and TRBJ2-1, is EAGVAQSPRYKIIEKRQSVAFWCNPISGHATLYWYQQILGQGPKLLIQFQNNGVVDDSQLPKDRFSAERLKGVDSTLKIQPAKLEDSAVYLCASSLVREQFFGPGTRLTVL.

This chain uses TRBV27 with TRBJ1-4, with D possibly being TRBD1 (6 bases). The CDR3 has 15 amino acids. The germline V gene encodes CDR1 MNHEY and CDR2 SMNVEV (reference sequence). Trimming took off 6 bases at V and 7 bases at J, with 18 bases between the two ends. This chain's CDR3 is CASRAGNRVFEKLFF. As DNA, the CDR3 is TGTGCCAGCAGGGCAGGAAACAGGGTTTTTGAAAAACTGTTTTTT.

This chain connects TRBV19 to TRBJ1-3, with D unresolved. This CDR3 comprises 14 residues. V dropped 9 bases and J dropped 0 bases, with 12 bases sitting between them. CDR1 LNHDA and CDR2 SQIVND come from the germline V gene (reference sequence). The CDR3 DNA follows: TGTGCCAGCCGACCACAGAGCTCTGGAAACACCATATATTTT. This translates into CASRPQSSGNTIYF.

The V call is TRBV19, the J call TRBJ1-1; possible D gene TRBD1, 6 bases. The V gene's germline CDR1 is LNHDA and CDR2 SQIVND (reference sequence). V lost 4 bases to trimming and J lost 1 base, with 10 bases between them. This CDR3 comprises 14 residues. CDR3 residues: CASSTRQANTEAFF. The CDR3 DNA sequence: TGTGCCAGTAGTACCCGACAGGCGAACACTGAAGCTTTCTTT.